This TCR beta chain was identified during a study of cytotoxic CD8 clonotypes in ibrutinib-treated CLL. Notes on the study in general: The clonality rise at ibrutinib response reflected private clonotype expansion. Clonality correlated strongly with circulating CD8+ T cells and exceeded age-matched healthy donors at baseline.

A word on this clone: The target antigen is unknown.

Clones were sequenced by immunoSEQ multiplex PCR, and TCRdb holds only the in-frame ones, with some missing. The top ten clones hold around 6.5% of a sample with approximately 340,000 clones, 67% of them seen once. The source was PBMCs, collected after 36 months of ibrutinib treatment. The TCR originated in a human donor with chronic lymphocytic leukemia.

The CDR3 DNA reads as TGCAGCGTTGATCAAGCCGACAGTGGTAATGAAAAACTGTTTTTT. It specifies CSVDQADSGNEKLFF. The V call is TRBV29-1, the J call TRBJ1-4; a weak D match, TRBD1 (5 bases). The CDR3 totals 15 residues. Looked up from germline, CDR1 is SQVTM and CDR2 is ANQGSEA. The ends were cut back, 3 bases at V and 4 bases at J, with 15 bases in the middle.